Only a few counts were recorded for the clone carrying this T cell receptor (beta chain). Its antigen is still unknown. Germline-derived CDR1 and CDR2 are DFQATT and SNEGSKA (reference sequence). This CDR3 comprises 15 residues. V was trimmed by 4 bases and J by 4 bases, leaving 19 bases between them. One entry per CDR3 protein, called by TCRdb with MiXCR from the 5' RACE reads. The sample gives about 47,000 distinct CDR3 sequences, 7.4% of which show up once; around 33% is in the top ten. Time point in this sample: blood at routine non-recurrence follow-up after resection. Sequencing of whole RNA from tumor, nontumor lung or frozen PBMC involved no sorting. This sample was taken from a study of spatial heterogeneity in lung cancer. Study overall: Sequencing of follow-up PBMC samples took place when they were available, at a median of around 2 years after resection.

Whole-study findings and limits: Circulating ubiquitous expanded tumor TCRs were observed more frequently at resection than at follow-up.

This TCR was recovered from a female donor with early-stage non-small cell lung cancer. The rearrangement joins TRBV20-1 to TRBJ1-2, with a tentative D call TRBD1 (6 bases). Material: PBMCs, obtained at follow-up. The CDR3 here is CSAIRQGGGPYGYTF. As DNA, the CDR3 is TGCAGTGCTATTAGGCAAGGGGGGGGACCCTATGGCTACACCTTC.